A single sample gave rise to the 11 T cell receptor beta chains below, sequenced in a study of T-cell memory formation after mild COVID-19. MiXCR, run by TCRdb on the 5' RACE reads, gives a single entry per CDR3 protein. The table records 280,000 or so distinct CDR3 sequences, roughly 18% of them present only once. The sample taken for sequencing was PBMCs or a T cell subset sorted from them (not recorded which). The receptor source for this set is a man between 18 and 29 years old who had mild COVID-19 (a few samples of this study predate the infection). Cell type and time point are not known.

The V and J genes are TRBV28 and TRBJ2-1, with a weak D call TRBD2 (6 bases). Trimming took off 6 bases at V and 5 bases at J, with 17 bases between the two ends. This CDR3 region has 15 residues. The germline V gene encodes CDR1 MDHEN and CDR2 SYDVKM. CDR3 sequence (DNA): TGTGCCAGCAGGGGACTCCGTCTCAGAGACAATGAGCAGTTCTTC. Its translation: CASRGLRLRDNEQFF. Using reference TRBV28 and TRBJ2-1 for the parts outside the CDR3, the full variable domain is DVKVTQSSRYLVKRTGEKVFLECVQDMDHENMFWYRQDPGLGLRLIYFSYDVKMKEKGDIPEGYSVSREKKERFSLILESASTNQTSMYLCASRGLRLRDNEQFFGPGTRLTVL.

The chain joins TRBV7-9 to TRBJ1-1; possibly TRBD1 for D (5 bases). This CDR3 comprises 12 residues. V was clipped by 5 bases and J by 8 bases, with 12 bases between them. In germline, CDR1 is SEHNR, CDR2 FQNEAQ (reference sequence). CDR3 DNA: TGTGCCAGCAGCGCCAAACGGGACGAAGCTTTCTTT. Protein: CASSAKRDEAFF.

Only a few counts were recorded for this clonotype. The chain employs TRBV3-1 and TRBJ2-3, with 7 bases lining up with TRBD2. Trimming cost V 3 bases and J 11 bases; bases outside gene matches: 5. From germline, CDR1 is LGHDT and CDR2 YNNKEL (reference sequence). This CDR3 is 12 amino acids long. CDR3 in amino acids: CASSHGGGGQYF. In DNA form, the CDR3 reads TGTGCCAGCAGCCACGGTGGCGGGGGGCAGTATTTT.

This clonotype was counted a few times. The V and J genes are TRBV5-4 and TRBJ1-2; 7 nucleotides align to TRBD1. CDR1 and CDR2 from the germline V gene are SGHNT and YYREEE (reference sequence). The junction had 24 bases not matched to a gene; V was cut back by 3 bases and J by 7 bases. This CDR3 contains 19 residues. The CDR3 coding sequence is TGTGCCAGCAGCTCCCAATTAGCGACACAGGGGACCAGAAGCGGTGGCTACACCTTC. It translates to CASSSQLATQGTRSGGYTF.

This clonotype has only a few counts. The chain combines TRBV20-1 with TRBJ1-2, with D unresolved. This CDR3 contains 14 residues. Germline V lookup: CDR1 DFQATT, CDR2 SNEGSKA (reference sequence). V gave up 0 bases and J gave up 8 bases, with 16 bases separating them. The CDR3: CSARDEQGREGYTF. The CDR3 coding sequence is TGCAGTGCTAGAGATGAGCAAGGGCGAGAAGGCTACACCTTC.

This clonotype turned up a few times. V is TRBV5-6 and J is TRBJ1-5; 10 positions match TRBD1. V was clipped by 0 bases and J by 3 bases; unmatched bases: 3. Germline CDR1 and CDR2: SGHDT and YYEEEE. This CDR3 is built from 16 residues. DNA of the CDR3: TGTGCCAGCAGCTTGGCCGGGACAGGGGCCAATCAGCCCCAGCATTTT. It specifies CASSLAGTGANQPQHF.

The chain has TRBV6-5 and TRBJ1-6; D possibly corresponds to TRBD1 (6 bases). CDR3 length: 13 residues. CDR1 is MNHEY and CDR2 is SVGAGI in the germline V gene. V was trimmed by 8 bases and J by 5 bases, leaving 10 bases between them. The CDR3 nucleotides are TGTGCCAGCCACACAGGGAATAATTCACCCCTCCACTTT. Its translation is CASHTGNNSPLHF.

Only a few counts were recorded for this clonotype. The V and J genes are TRBV7-2 and TRBJ2-3; the D is unclear. The CDR3 covers 11 residues. V lost 2 bases and J lost 12, with 9 bases in between. Germline V gives CDR1 SGHTA, CDR2 FQGNSA. The CDR3 bases are TGTGCCAGCAGCTTATATATGTTACAGTATTTT. Its protein is CASSLYMLQYF.

This clonotype was counted a few times. The J gene is TRBJ2-2, the V gene TRBV2; D not resolved. This CDR3 spans 12 amino acids. The V end lost 2 bases, the J end lost 5 bases, and 3 bases lay between the germline ends. Germline CDR1 is SNHLY and CDR2 is FYNNEI. CDR3: CASSESTGELFF. The CDR3 DNA sequence: TGTGCCAGCAGTGAATCGACCGGGGAGCTGTTTTTT.

Many counts were recorded for this clonotype. The chain is built from TRBV4-3 and TRBJ1-2; D is possibly TRBD1 (5 bases). The CDR3 is made up of 14 amino acids. The V gene lost 4 bases and the J gene lost 5 bases, with 14 bases spanning the gap. In germline, CDR1 is LGHNA, CDR2 YSLEER. The CDR3 nucleotides are TGCGCCAGCAGCCTAAGATGGGGCGCGTATGGCTACACCTTC. This codes for CASSLRWGAYGYTF.

This clonotype was counted many times. V is TRBV12-3 or TRBV12-4 and J is TRBJ1-6, with D possibly being TRBD1 (5 bases). The germline V and J ends were trimmed by 6 bases and 7 bases, with 16 bases remaining between them. The CDR3 is 15 amino acids. CDR3 DNA sequence: TGTGCCAGCAGCTCCCAGGGTTCCGTGAATTCACCCCTCCACTTT. Its protein product is CASSSQGSVNSPLHF.